The clone carrying this T cell receptor beta chain has ten or more counts. Its antigen is unknown. In TCRdb, the RT-PCR reads were re-called with MiXCR into one record per CDR3 protein. The table has approximately 310,000 distinct CDR3 sequences, about a fifth seen once. The record originates from a study of response to subunit inactivated influenza vaccine. Study-level findings and limits: The authors proposed limited new T cell recruitment per seasonal influenza vaccination.

This TCR was recovered from a man aged 45-69 years who received an inactivated influenza vaccine. The sequences come from PBMCs from blood, collected approximately 20 months after vaccination.

CDR3 sequence (DNA): TGTGCCAGCAGCGTAGTCCCGGCGGGGGCATGGCATGGCTACACCTTC. Amino acids: CASSVVPAGAWHGYTF. The chain employs TRBV9 and TRBJ1-2; D may be TRBD1 (6 bases). The length of the CDR3 is 16 residues. Trimming shortened V by 0 bases and J by 6 bases, and 18 bases separated the two germline ends. The germline V gene encodes CDR1 SGDLS and CDR2 YYNGEE.